This T cell receptor (beta chain) came from a study of cytomegalovirus exposure and HLA in healthy donors. Study results and limitations: The authors enumerated roughly 180 TCR beta chains as linked to cytomegalovirus. In a later analysis, HLA-associated TCR beta chains were more clonally expanded than equally common others. Later on, an analysis showed TCR association rates differing by HLA locus, with DRB1 the most and HLA-C the fewest.

Of note for this clone: Its specificity is not known.

It was with 60 Vbeta and 13 Jbeta primers that the PCR ran. Clones were read by immunoSEQ multiplex PCR, and TCRdb kept only the in-frame ones, dropping some. The table for this sample gives about 74,000 clones. Germline-derived CDR1 and CDR2 are SGHRS and YFSETQ. The CDR3 consists of 17 residues. V lost 4 bases and J 1 base, leaving 18 bases between the germline ends. The chain recombines TRBV5-1 with TRBJ1-5; maybe TRBD1 (6 bases). The TCR originated in a female donor in good health and CMV-seropositive. The sample taken for sequencing was PBMCs. CDR3 residues: CASSLRPSGDSNQPQHF. The CDR3 nucleotides read TGCGCCAGCAGCCTAAGACCCTCAGGGGACAGCAATCAGCCCCAGCATTTT.